The 18 T cell receptor beta chains listed next were all sequenced from one sample in a study of T cell responses to AZD1222 COVID-19 vaccine. Using immunoSEQ multiplex PCR, the repertoire was profiled, and TCRdb retains in-frame clones only, with some absent. The table records approximately 150,000 clones, around 93% of them present only once. The sample in question was peripheral blood, obtained on day 0 of AZD1222 vaccination. The receptor set was obtained from an adult in good health.

J is TRBJ1-2 and V is TRBV19; TRBD1 matches at 8 bases. This CDR3 region has 17 residues. Trimming took 1 base from V and 4 from J; bases not matched to a gene: 11. Germline assignment: CDR1 LNHDA and CDR2 SQIVND (reference sequence). CDR3 sequence reads: CASSIGQGARAFYGYTF. CDR3 sequence (DNA): TGTGCCAGTAGTATAGGGCAGGGGGCCAGAGCTTTCTATGGCTACACCTTC.

The rearrangement links TRBV2 to TRBJ2-1; D gene uncertain. The CDR3 length is 15 residues. V shed 7 bases and J shed 4 bases, with 17 bases lying between them. Germline CDR1 is SNHLY and CDR2 is FYNNEI. The CDR3 coding sequence is TGTGCCAGCAACCAGGCCTCCTTTCCGTACAATGAGCAGTTCTTC. Translating gives CASNQASFPYNEQFF.

This clone was detected a few times. V usage is TRBV5-5 and J usage is TRBJ1-2, with D tentatively TRBD1 (5 bases). This CDR3 is built from 13 residues. CDR1 is SGHKS and CDR2 is YYEKEE in the germline V gene (reference sequence). Trimming left V 2 bases short and J 2 bases short, with 7 bases between. The CDR3 sequence is CASSLGENYGYTF. The CDR3 DNA reads TGTGCCAGCAGCTTAGGGGAAAACTATGGCTACACCTTC.

This clone has only one observation. The chain has TRBV28 and TRBJ1-1; no firm D call. This CDR3 has 12 amino acids. Trimming took off 4 bases at V and 1 base at J, with 4 bases between the two ends. CDR1 is MDHEN and CDR2 is SYDVKM in the germline V gene. The CDR3 coding sequence is TGTGCCAGCAGTTCAGAGAACACTGAAGCTTTCTTT. Its translation is CASSSENTEAFF. Full variable domain (rest looked up from reference TRBV28 and TRBJ1-1): DVKVTQSSRYLVKRTGEKVFLECVQDMDHENMFWYRQDPGLGLRLIYFSYDVKMKEKGDIPEGYSVSREKKERFSLILESASTNQTSMYLCASSSENTEAFFGQGTRLTVV.

The rearrangement joins TRBV6-5 to TRBJ2-7, with D uncertain. Trimming cost V 9 bases and J 5 bases, with 11 bases left between them. Germline-derived CDR1 and CDR2 are MNHEY and SVGAGI. CDR3 length: 11 residues. Here the CDR3 DNA reads TGTGCCAGTCTCCGGGTTAACGAGCAGTACTTC. Protein sequence: CASLRVNEQYF.

The chain joins TRBV30 to TRBJ2-4, with D possibly matching TRBD2 (5 bases). The length of the CDR3 is 13 residues. From germline, CDR1 is GTSNPN and CDR2 SVGIG (reference sequence). V lost 3 bases to trimming and J lost 1 base, with 7 bases between them. The CDR3: CAWSGVAKNIQYF. DNA for the CDR3: TGTGCCTGGAGCGGGGTTGCCAAAAACATTCAGTACTTC.

This chain links TRBV6-2 or TRBV6-3 with TRBJ1-1; D might be TRBD1 (5 bases). Germline CDR1 reads MNHEY; CDR2 reads SVGEGT. V dropped 6 bases and J dropped 3 bases, with 11 bases sitting between them. The CDR3 is made up of 13 amino acids. The CDR3 protein is CASSQGYYTEAFF. CDR3 DNA: TGTGCCAGCAGCCAGGGTTACTACACTGAAGCTTTCTTT.

The rearrangement joins TRBV18 to TRBJ1-1, with D tentatively TRBD1 (5 bases). This CDR3 spans 15 amino acids. Per germline, CDR1 KGHSH and CDR2 LQKENI. V gave up 3 bases and J gave up 2 bases, with 13 bases separating them. CDR3 sequence reads: CASSPMEGKNTEAFF. The CDR3, as DNA: TGTGCCAGCTCACCGATGGAGGGGAAAAACACTGAAGCTTTCTTT. Full variable domain (outside the CDR3, taken from reference TRBV18 and TRBJ1-1): NAGVMQNPRHLVRRRGQEARLRCSPMKGHSHVYWYRQLPEEGLKFMVYLQKENIIDESGMPKERFSAEFPKEGPSILRIQQVVRGDSAAYFCASSPMEGKNTEAFFGQGTRLTVV.

The chain combines TRBV7-6 with TRBJ2-5; D is unresolved. V was trimmed by 8 bases and J by 1 base, leaving 11 bases between them. The V gene's germline CDR1 is SGHVS and CDR2 FNYEAQ. This CDR3 region has 13 residues. The CDR3 is CASGDIIQETQYF. CDR3 bases: TGTGCCAGCGGTGACATCATCCAAGAGACCCAGTACTTC.

The chain links TRBV12-3 or TRBV12-4 to TRBJ1-5, with TRBD1 identical over 7 bases. V trimming: 8 bases; J trimming: 6 bases; junction bases outside the gene matches: 4. The CDR3 is made up of 12 amino acids. The CDR3 nucleotides are TGTGCCAGCGGTAACAGGGGTCAGCCCCAGCATTTT. Its translation is CASGNRGQPQHF.

The chain couples TRBV25-1 to TRBJ1-1, with D possibly TRBD1 on 5 matching bases. V lost 6 bases and J lost 11, with 13 bases in between. The CDR3 spans 11 residues. CDR1 and CDR2 (germline): MGHDK, SYGVNS. In DNA form, the CDR3 reads TGTGCCAGCAGGGGGTCAGGGAGGGCTTTCTTT. Amino acids: CASRGSGRAFF.

The chain carries TRBV4-2 and TRBJ1-6; D remains unclear. There are 16 residues in the CDR3. Germline CDR1 is LGHNA and CDR2 is YNFKEQ. Trimming took off 0 bases at V and 0 bases at J, with 6 bases between the two ends. The CDR3 nucleotides read TGTGCCAGCAGCCAAGATCGGAGCTCCTATAATTCACCCCTCCACTTT. Its translation: CASSQDRSSYNSPLHF.

Here the CDR3 DNA reads TGCGCCAGCAGTGAGTCAGGGGTATGGCAGGCAAACAATCAGCCCCAGCATTTT. It yields the protein CASSESGVWQANNQPQHF. V and J are TRBV10-2 and TRBJ1-5; D possibly corresponds to TRBD1 (5 bases). Trimming shortened V by 0 bases and J by 3 bases, and 18 bases separated the two germline ends. From germline, CDR1 is WSHSY and CDR2 SAAADI. This CDR3 is built from 18 residues.

The J gene is TRBJ1-2, the V gene TRBV5-1; possibly TRBD1 for D (5 bases). Germline CDR1 SGHRS, CDR2 YFSETQ. The CDR3 runs 15 residues. Trimming stripped 2 bases from V and 3 bases from J, with 14 bases between. The CDR3 nucleotides are TGCGCCAGCAGCTTTAACGCAGGGCAGGACTATGGCTACACCTTC. Protein sequence: CASSFNAGQDYGYTF.

V gene TRBV24-1 combines with J gene TRBJ2-3; D possibly corresponds to TRBD2 (5 bases). Trimming removed 6 bases from V and 0 bases from J, with 6 bases in between. The CDR3 totals 13 residues. Germline V gene lookup returns CDR1 KGHDR and CDR2 SFDVKD. This CDR3 reads CATSPGSTDTQYF. CDR3 sequence (DNA): TGTGCCACCAGTCCGGGGAGCACAGATACGCAGTATTTT.

The chain joins TRBV4-3 to TRBJ2-7; D remains ambiguous. V was trimmed by 0 bases and J by 2 bases, leaving 14 bases between them. Germline CDR1 is LGHNA and CDR2 is YSLEER. The CDR3 extends over 16 amino acids. CDR3 sequence (DNA): TGCGCCAGCAGCCAAGATCCCGAGAGCCCTCCCTACGAGCAGTACTTC. This gives the protein CASSQDPESPPYEQYF.

The CDR3 protein is CSAREDRGAFF. DNA of the CDR3: TGCAGTGCTAGAGAGGACAGGGGAGCTTTCTTT. This rearrangement joins TRBV20-1 to TRBJ1-1; the match to TRBD1 covers 9 bases. The CDR3 is made up of 11 amino acids. V was clipped by 0 bases and J by 10 bases; unmatched bases: 0. Germline V lookup: CDR1 DFQATT, CDR2 SNEGSKA (reference sequence).

The chain employs TRBV7-2 and TRBJ1-3; D remains ambiguous. This CDR3 contains 15 residues. V shed 5 bases and J shed 1 base, with 12 bases lying between them. The germline V gene has CDR1 SGHTA and CDR2 FQGNSA. CDR3 amino acids: CASSPDNLSGNTIYF. CDR3 DNA: TGTGCCAGCAGCCCCGACAACTTATCTGGAAACACCATATATTTT.